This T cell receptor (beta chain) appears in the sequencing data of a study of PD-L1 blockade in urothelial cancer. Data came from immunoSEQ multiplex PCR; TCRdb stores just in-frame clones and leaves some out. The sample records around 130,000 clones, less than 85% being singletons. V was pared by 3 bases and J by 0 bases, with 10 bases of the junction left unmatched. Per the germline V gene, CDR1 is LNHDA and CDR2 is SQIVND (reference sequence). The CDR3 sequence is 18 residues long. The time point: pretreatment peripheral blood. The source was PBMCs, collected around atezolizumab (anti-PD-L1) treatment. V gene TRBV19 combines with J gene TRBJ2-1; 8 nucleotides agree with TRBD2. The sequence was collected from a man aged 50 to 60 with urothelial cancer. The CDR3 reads CASSIRSWSGSSYNEQFF. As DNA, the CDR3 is TGTGCCAGTAGTATCCGTAGTTGGAGCGGGAGCTCCTACAATGAGCAGTTCTTC.